This TCR beta chain was sequenced for a study of T cell responses to AZD1222 COVID-19 vaccine. General study points: Repertoire sampling happened only post peak T cell response. It was only six AZD1222 recipients who were seropositive at baseline.

In its sample, this clone was seen once. Its antigen remains unknown. V shed 6 bases and J 8 bases; nucleotides not matched to a gene: 9. Germline loops: CDR1 MNHEY, CDR2 SVGAGI. The length of the CDR3 is 13 residues. The method was immunoSEQ multiplex PCR; TCRdb's version includes in-frame clones alone and lacks a portion of them. The sample lists 80,000 to 130,000 clones, more than 75% occurring once. The sequence came from an adult in good health. The V gene is TRBV6-5, the J gene TRBJ1-2, with TRBD1 matching 7 bases. Source: peripheral blood, taken on day 0 of AZD1222 vaccination. The chain's CDR3 is CASSLQGREGYTF. The CDR3 nucleotides read TGTGCCAGCAGCCTACAGGGGAGGGAGGGCTACACCTTC.